The 16 T cell receptor beta chains reported below all come from one sample, sequenced in a study of blood T cell repertoires in COVID-19. Sequenced by immunoSEQ multiplex PCR; TCRdb stores in-frame clones only, minus some. Of 250,000 to 300,000 clones listed, 70% to 90% are singletons. The sample taken for sequencing was peripheral blood. The source of these receptors is a woman in her 70s with COVID-19, enrolled during active disease.

This chain links TRBV9 with TRBJ2-1; 9 bases are a match to TRBD2. The germline V gene encodes CDR1 SGDLS and CDR2 YYNGEE. The V and J ends lost 4 bases and 7 bases, in that order; junction bases with no gene match: 9. The CDR3 has 15 residues. The CDR3 sequence is CASSPRLAGSNEQFF. CDR3 in DNA: TGTGCCAGCAGCCCCCGTCTAGCGGGGTCGAATGAGCAGTTCTTC.

The V call is TRBV7-2, the J call TRBJ2-3; TRBD2 is a possible D gene (7 bases). Per the germline V gene, CDR1 is SGHTA and CDR2 is FQGNSA. The length of the CDR3 is 16 residues. V was pared by 4 bases and J by 3 bases, with 17 bases between. The CDR3, as DNA: TGTGCCAGCAGCTCTAGTGCGGGGGCCCCGACAGATACGCAGTATTTT. Its translation: CASSSSAGAPTDTQYF.

The gene calls are TRBV3-1 (or the pseudogene TRBV3-2) and TRBJ2-7; TRBD2 matches at 8 bases. Trimming removed 0 bases from V and 3 bases from J; junction bases left unmatched: 7. The length of the CDR3 is 16 residues. Germline CDR1 and CDR2: LGHDT and YNNKEL (reference sequence). The CDR3 region has the DNA TGTGCCAGCAGCCAAGATACAGCGGGGGAGAGCTACGAGCAGTACTTC. It specifies CASSQDTAGESYEQYF.

V and J are TRBV6-5 and TRBJ1-6; 9 bases align to TRBD1. The CDR3 totals 13 residues. The germline V gene encodes CDR1 MNHEY and CDR2 SVGAGI. The junction had 4 bases not matched to a gene; V was cut back by 8 bases and J by 8 bases. In nucleotides, the CDR3 is TGTGCCAGCTCCCGGACAGGGGATTCACCCCTCCACTTT. Amino acid sequence: CASSRTGDSPLHF.

This chain uses TRBV18 with TRBJ2-7, with D perhaps TRBD1 (6 bases). This CDR3 contains 14 residues. The germline gives CDR1 KGHSH, CDR2 LQKENI. V was cut by 1 base and J by 2 bases, with 9 bases left in between. The DNA for the CDR3 is TGTGCCAGCTCACCACGGGACACCCCCTACGAGCAGTACTTC. Translation gives CASSPRDTPYEQYF.

The genes are TRBV28 and TRBJ2-5; TRBD2 matches at 8 bases. Unmatched junction bases numbered 9, after V lost 3 bases and J lost 3 bases. The CDR3 spans 16 residues. CDR1 is MDHEN and CDR2 is SYDVKM in the germline V gene. CDR3 region: CASSFGGGLSEETQYF. The CDR3 bases are TGTGCCAGCAGTTTTGGCGGGGGGCTGAGTGAAGAGACCCAGTACTTC.

This clone has a handful of counts. This rearrangement joins TRBV7-9 to TRBJ2-7; tentatively, D is TRBD2 (5 bases). CDR3 length: 15 residues. CDR1 and CDR2 (germline): SEHNR, FQNEAQ (reference sequence). V was clipped by 5 bases and J by 1 base, with 15 bases between them. The CDR3 reads CASSRSATGSYEQYF. The CDR3 DNA sequence: TGTGCCAGCAGCCGTTCGGCCACGGGATCCTACGAGCAGTACTTC.

Here the CDR3 DNA reads TGTGCCAGCAGCTTAACGGGGACAGGGGGCGGCTCCTACGAGCAGTACTTC. As protein: CASSLTGTGGGSYEQYF. The chain combines TRBV11-2 with TRBJ2-7; TRBD1 agrees at 12 bases. The V gene's germline CDR1 is SGHAT and CDR2 FQNNGV. The length of the CDR3 is 17 residues. The J segment lost 0 bases and the V segment lost 2 bases, leaving 5 bases of the junction unmatched.

The rearrangement links TRBV10-3 to TRBJ1-5; no firm D call. The CDR3 is 13 amino acids. Germline CDR1 is ENHRY and CDR2 is SYGVKD. V was shortened by 0 bases and J by 7 bases, with 7 bases between the two germline ends. This CDR3 reads CAISESRVQPQHF. Here the CDR3 DNA reads TGTGCCATCAGTGAGTCGAGGGTACAGCCCCAGCATTTT.

Written as DNA, the CDR3 is TGTGCCAGCAGCGTAGCTACCGGGAACACTGAAGCTTTCTTT. Encoded protein: CASSVATGNTEAFF. The V gene is TRBV9, the J gene TRBJ1-1, with D unclear. The V gene lost 0 bases and the J gene lost 1 base, with 7 bases spanning the gap. The CDR3 totals 14 residues. In germline, CDR1 is SGDLS, CDR2 YYNGEE.

To note about this clone: Additional DNA sequences in this sample encode the identical CDR3. The rearrangement joins TRBV2 to TRBJ1-1; TRBD1 might be the D (6 bases). Trimming pared 6 bases from V and 5 bases from J, leaving 13 bases between. CDR1 SNHLY and CDR2 FYNNEI come from the germline V gene. The CDR3 length is 13 residues. The CDR3: CASRSGGRTEAFF. The CDR3 DNA reads TGTGCCAGCAGATCGGGGGGGCGGACTGAAGCTTTCTTT.

V and J are TRBV19 and TRBJ1-6; possible D gene TRBD1, 6 bases. CDR1 is LNHDA and CDR2 is SQIVND in the germline V gene (reference sequence). CDR3 length equals 15 residues. Trimming left V 6 bases short and J 5 bases short, with 14 bases between. The CDR3 is CASSTGTMDNSPLHF. The CDR3 nucleotides read TGTGCCAGTAGCACAGGGACCATGGATAATTCACCCCTCCACTTT.

The J gene is TRBJ2-3, the V gene TRBV3-1 (or the pseudogene TRBV3-2); 9 nucleotides line up with TRBD2. The J segment lost 8 bases and the V segment lost 4 bases, leaving 1 base of the junction unmatched. Germline CDR1 LGHDT, CDR2 YNNKEL (reference sequence). The length of the CDR3 is 12 residues. The CDR3 DNA reads as TGTGCCAGCAGCCTGGGACTAGCTACGCAGTATTTT. This gives the protein CASSLGLATQYF.

V and J are TRBV7-9 and TRBJ1-2; 10 nucleotides agree with TRBD1. CDR3 size: 19 residues. V was pared by 5 bases and J by 5 bases, with 20 bases of the junction left unmatched. Germline CDR1 SEHNR, CDR2 FQNEAQ (reference sequence). The CDR3: CASSDIRDRGFQVTYGYTF. In nucleotides, the CDR3 is TGTGCCAGCAGCGATATTCGGGACAGGGGATTTCAGGTCACTTATGGCTACACCTTC.

The genes are TRBV12-3 or TRBV12-4 and TRBJ2-5; TRBD2 matches at 9 bases. This CDR3 contains 13 residues. V shed 3 bases, J shed 5 bases, and the junction held 1 base outside the gene matches. The CDR3 here is CASSFAGGETQYF. The CDR3 DNA reads TGTGCCAGCAGTTTCGCGGGGGGGGAGACCCAGTACTTC.

This chain uses TRBV19 with TRBJ2-4, with 13 bases aligning to TRBD2. The length of the CDR3 is 15 residues. Germline CDR1 is LNHDA and CDR2 is SQIVND (reference sequence). Losses at the gene ends were 4 bases for V and 8 bases for J; bases not matched to a gene: 5. CDR3 region: CASSRGGTSGDIQYF. In DNA, the CDR3 is TGTGCCAGTAGTAGGGGAGGGACTAGCGGGGACATTCAGTACTTC.